The 29 T cell receptor beta chains reported below all come from one sample, sequenced in a study of blood T cell repertoires in COVID-19. Assay used: immunoSEQ multiplex PCR; TCRdb lists only in-frame clones, some missing. The sample holds hundreds of thousands of clones, 70% to 90% seen once. Sequencing was done on a sample of PBMCs or T cells enriched from blood (not recorded which). The receptors come from a woman between 18 and 29 years old with acute COVID-19.

This chain joins TRBV27 and TRBJ1-1, with D possibly TRBD1 on 5 matching bases. The CDR3 runs 12 residues. Trimming stripped 6 bases from V and 11 bases from J, with 16 bases between. Germline assignment: CDR1 MNHEY and CDR2 SMNVEV (reference sequence). The CDR3 here is CASSDSSTGAFF. The CDR3 DNA reads TGTGCCAGCAGCGACAGTTCTACCGGGGCTTTCTTT.

The chain couples TRBV15 to TRBJ2-1, with D possibly being TRBD1 (6 bases). The germline CDR1 and CDR2 sequences are LNHNV and YYDKDF (reference sequence). The CDR3 consists of 13 residues. Deletions cut 5 bases from V and 8 bases from J, with 13 bases between. Here the CDR3 DNA reads TGTGCCACCAGCGGGAGACAGGTCCATGAGCAGTTCTTC. As protein: CATSGRQVHEQFF.

This rearrangement joins TRBV7-2 to TRBJ1-6; TRBD1 agrees at 10 bases. CDR1 is SGHTA and CDR2 is FQGNSA in the germline V gene. V was clipped by 0 bases and J by 10 bases; unmatched bases: 6. This CDR3 is 16 amino acids long. CDR3 nucleotides: TGTGCCAGCAGCTTAGCTACGGGACAGGGGAGCTCACCCCTCCACTTT. Protein product: CASSLATGQGSSPLHF.

A single count supports this clone. CDR3 in DNA: TGCGCCAGCAGCCACCCGCCGGGACAGGGACTTGATGAGCAGTTCTTC. This encodes CASSHPPGQGLDEQFF. This chain connects TRBV4-3 to TRBJ2-1, with 9 bases identical to TRBD1. Germline V gene lookup returns CDR1 LGHNA and CDR2 YSLEER. This CDR3 has 16 residues. The V gene end was trimmed by 3 bases and the J gene end by 8 bases; junction bases not matched to a gene: 11.

Comments on this clone: Within the sample, other DNA sequences also encode this same CDR3. The V and J genes are TRBV18 and TRBJ2-7; 10 nucleotides match TRBD2. J gave up 1 base and V 3 bases, and 3 bases lay outside the gene matches. The CDR3 sequence is 15 residues long. CDR1 KGHSH and CDR2 LQKENI come from the germline V gene. The CDR3 nucleotides are TGTGCCAGCTCACCGGCTAGCGGGGGTTCCTACGAGCAGTACTTC. Its protein product is CASSPASGGSYEQYF.

V is TRBV21-1 and J is TRBJ1-2. TRBV21-1 represents a pseudogene. The length of the CDR3 is 15 residues. The CDR3 DNA sequence: TGTGCCAGCATTGCGGGGCGTCTCCTAATCTATGGCTACACCTTC. Its protein is CASIAGRLLIYGYTF.

This chain uses TRBV28 with TRBJ2-1, with 11 bases matching TRBD2. Unmatched junction bases numbered 4, after V lost 9 bases and J lost 6 bases. This CDR3 region has 13 residues. Germline-derived CDR1 and CDR2 are MDHEN and SYDVKM. CDR3 sequence reads: CASVAGGGNEQFF. The CDR3, as DNA: TGTGCCAGTGTAGCGGGAGGGGGCAATGAGCAGTTCTTC.

The chain employs TRBV4-3 and TRBJ2-7, with D possibly being TRBD1 (6 bases). Germline assignment: CDR1 LGHNA and CDR2 YSLEER. This CDR3 has 15 residues. Trimming removed 5 bases from V and 2 bases from J, with 16 bases in between. The CDR3 DNA reads TGCGCCAGCAGCGAAGCTTACAGGGATACCTACGAGCAGTACTTC. It yields the protein CASSEAYRDTYEQYF.

This clone is a singleton in its sample. This rearrangement joins TRBV5-6 to TRBJ2-7, with a tentative D call TRBD2 (6 bases). This CDR3 has 12 amino acids. Germline lookup yields CDR1 SGHDT and CDR2 YYEEEE. V gave up 0 bases and J gave up 6 bases, with 7 bases separating them. This chain's CDR3 is CASSLGGGEQYF. CDR3 sequence (DNA): TGTGCCAGCAGCTTGGGGGGAGGCGAGCAGTACTTC.

V is TRBV11-2 and J is TRBJ1-1; D may be TRBD1 (5 bases). The CDR3 is 14 residues long. The V and J ends lost 3 bases and 7 bases respectively, with 15 bases between them. Germline V gene sequence: CDR1 SGHAT, CDR2 FQNNGV. CDR3 bases: TGTGCCAGCAGCTTTGGGCAGGGCGTAATTGAAGCTTTCTTT. Encoded protein: CASSFGQGVIEAFF.

The V gene is TRBV27, the J gene TRBJ1-1; D is uncertain. Looked up from germline, CDR1 is MNHEY and CDR2 is SMNVEV (reference sequence). Trimming shortened V by 3 bases and J by 1 base, and 6 bases separated the two germline ends. This CDR3 contains 13 residues. The CDR3 DNA is TGTGCCAGCAGTTTTACGGGGAACACTGAAGCTTTCTTT. This sequence encodes CASSFTGNTEAFF.

This clone was counted between two and nine times. J is TRBJ1-1 and V is TRBV15, with a weak D call TRBD1 (5 bases). There are 16 residues in the CDR3. Germline-derived CDR1 and CDR2 are LNHNV and YYDKDF (reference sequence). V lost 0 bases, J lost 8 bases, and 19 bases lay in between. The CDR3 protein is CATSRDLDGRTPEAFF. The CDR3 DNA reads as TGTGCCACCAGCAGAGATCTTGATGGGAGGACACCAGAAGCTTTCTTT. Based on the CDR3 plus reference TRBV15 and TRBJ1-1, the full variable domain is DAMVIQNPRYQVTQFGKPVTLSCSQTLNHNVMYWYQQKSSQAPKLLFHYYDKDFNNEADTPDNFQSRRPNTSFCFLDIRSPGLGDTAMYLCATSRDLDGRTPEAFFGQGTRLTVV.

V and J are TRBV5-4 and TRBJ2-1; 9 bases match TRBD1. The germline V gene encodes CDR1 SGHNT and CDR2 YYREEE (reference sequence). This CDR3 comprises 19 residues. The trim removed 3 bases at V and 0 bases at J, leaving 13 bases unmatched. Here the CDR3 reads CASSSSGTGYPSSYNEQFF. The DNA for the CDR3 is TGTGCCAGCAGCTCTTCCGGGACAGGGTATCCCAGCTCCTACAATGAGCAGTTCTTC.

The chain uses TRBV5-1 and TRBJ2-2; TRBD1 might be the D (6 bases). Germline assignment: CDR1 SGHRS and CDR2 YFSETQ. The CDR3 has 13 residues. Trimming left V 3 bases short and J 4 bases short, with 7 bases between. CDR3 region: CASSSRGTGELFF. CDR3 DNA: TGCGCCAGCAGCTCCAGGGGCACCGGGGAGCTGTTTTTT.

The V gene is TRBV11-2, the J gene TRBJ2-7; possibly TRBD1 for D (5 bases). V lost 0 bases, J lost 3 bases, and 12 bases lay in between. There are 15 residues in the CDR3. Germline V lookup: CDR1 SGHAT, CDR2 FQNNGV. The CDR3, as DNA: TGTGCCAGCAGCTTAGAGGGCAGGGTGGGCTACGAGCAGTACTTC. This gives the protein CASSLEGRVGYEQYF.

The rearrangement joins TRBV7-2 to TRBJ2-1; TRBD1 matches at 8 bases. Germline-derived CDR1 and CDR2 are SGHTA and FQGNSA. V was pared by 5 bases and J by 8 bases, with 8 bases of the junction left unmatched. The CDR3 has 14 amino acids. The CDR3 DNA is TGTGCCAGCAGCCATTGGACAGGGTTTGATGAGCAGTTCTTC. This sequence encodes CASSHWTGFDEQFF.

V and J are TRBV6-2 or TRBV6-3 and TRBJ2-7, with 9 bases matching TRBD2. Germline V gives CDR1 MNHEY, CDR2 SVGEGT. V was clipped by 6 bases and J by 0 bases; unmatched bases: 3. CDR3 length equals 14 residues. The CDR3 reads CASSLAGRSYEQYF. CDR3 in DNA: TGTGCCAGCAGCCTAGCGGGGCGCTCCTACGAGCAGTACTTC.

The rearrangement links TRBV7-8 to TRBJ2-3; D ambiguous. Trimming cost V 5 bases and J 6 bases, with 9 bases left between them. The CDR3 is made up of 12 amino acids. CDR1 and CDR2 (germline): SGHVS, FQNEAQ. CDR3 sequence: CASSPIVDTQYF. The CDR3 bases are TGTGCCAGCAGCCCAATTGTTGATACGCAGTATTTT.

The chain combines TRBV3-1 (or the pseudogene TRBV3-2) with TRBJ2-1; 9 nucleotides match TRBD1. V lost 4 bases, J lost 7 bases, and 8 bases stayed unmatched. Per germline, CDR1 LGHDT and CDR2 YNNKEL (reference sequence). The CDR3 has 15 amino acids. The DNA for the CDR3 is TGTGCCAGCAGCCCCGCGCGGGACAGGGTTAATGAGCAGTTCTTC. This codes for CASSPARDRVNEQFF.

This clone appeared a single time. This CDR3 is CAIRADGANSPLHF. CDR3 sequence (DNA): TGTGCCATCAGAGCGGACGGAGCTAATTCACCCCTCCACTTT. The rearrangement uses TRBV10-3 and TRBJ1-6; D not certain. Germline values: CDR1 ENHRY, CDR2 SYGVKD. V dropped 6 bases and J dropped 6 bases, with 12 bases sitting between them. The length of the CDR3 is 14 residues.

This clone was observed a single time. The chain couples TRBV5-5 to TRBJ2-6; no reliable D call. From germline, CDR1 is SGHKS and CDR2 YYEKEE (reference sequence). The CDR3 runs to 17 residues. V was trimmed by 0 bases and J by 2 bases, leaving 12 bases between them. The CDR3 protein is CASSLGPRVAGANVLTF. The CDR3 coding sequence is TGTGCCAGCAGCTTGGGCCCCCGGGTTGCTGGGGCCAACGTCCTGACTTTC. The full variable domain, with the rest looked up from reference TRBV5-5 and TRBJ2-6, is DAGVTQSPTHLIKTRGQQVTLRCSPISGHKSVSWYQQVLGQGPQFIFQYYEKEERGRGNFPDRFSARQFPNYSSELNVNALLLGDSALYLCASSLGPRVAGANVLTFGAGSRLTVL.

The chain employs TRBV5-1 and TRBJ1-6; a possible D gene is TRBD1 (6 bases). The germline V gene has CDR1 SGHRS and CDR2 YFSETQ. Trimming took off 5 bases at V and 7 bases at J, with 10 bases between the two ends. The CDR3 spans 13 residues. CDR3 sequence: CASSAGENSPLHF. The DNA of the CDR3 is TGCGCCAGCAGTGCAGGGGAAAATTCACCCCTCCACTTT. The whole variable domain, filled in from reference TRBV5-1 and TRBJ1-6, reads KAGVTQTPRYLIKTRGQQVTLSCSPISGHRSVSWYQQTPGQGLQFLFEYFSETQRNKGNFPGRFSGRQFSNSRSEMNVSTLELGDSALYLCASSAGENSPLHFGNGTRLTVT.

The chain uses TRBV3-1 (or the pseudogene TRBV3-2) and TRBJ2-5, with D perhaps matching TRBD2 (5 bases). V was trimmed by 9 bases and J by 0 bases, leaving 17 bases between them. CDR1 and CDR2 (germline): LGHDT, YNNKEL (reference sequence). The CDR3 is 15 amino acids. CDR3 DNA sequence: TGTGCCAGTCACTCGGGGTGGGTCTACCAAGAGACCCAGTACTTC. This codes for CASHSGWVYQETQYF.

The CDR3 loop is CASSLTGVVYEQYF. The CDR3 DNA is TGTGCCAGCAGTTTAACGGGAGTGGTGTACGAGCAGTACTTC. The V call is TRBV27, the J call TRBJ2-7; a possible D gene is TRBD2 (6 bases). The CDR3 has 14 amino acids. V lost 2 bases and J lost 4, with 12 bases in between. Per the germline V gene, CDR1 is MNHEY and CDR2 is SMNVEV (reference sequence).

The V and J genes are TRBV29-1 and TRBJ1-2; 8 positions agree with TRBD1. The germline gives CDR1 SQVTM, CDR2 ANQGSEA. CDR3 length: 16 residues. V lost 0 bases and J lost 3; bases outside the gene matches: 9. In DNA form, the CDR3 reads TGCAGCGTTGAAGATCAGTTCCAGGGGGCAGACTATGGCTACACCTTC. Translation: CSVEDQFQGADYGYTF.

The genes are TRBV4-1 and TRBJ2-7, with TRBD2 matching over 8 bases. There are 15 residues in the CDR3. Germline V CDR1 and CDR2: MGHRA, YSYEKL. V shed 0 bases, J shed 2 bases, and the junction held 3 bases outside the gene matches. The CDR3 DNA follows: TGCGCCAGCAGCCAAGATCGGCGGGGGGCCTACGAGCAGTACTTC. Protein: CASSQDRRGAYEQYF.

CDR3 amino acids: CASSQAGGGSEAFF. The CDR3 DNA reads as TGTGCCAGCAGCCAAGCAGGGGGAGGCTCTGAAGCTTTCTTT. V usage is TRBV3-1 (or the pseudogene TRBV3-2) and J usage is TRBJ1-1; 7 bases fit TRBD1. The ends lost 1 base at V and 6 bases at J; junction bases unmatched: 5. Germline lookup yields CDR1 LGHDT and CDR2 YNNKEL (reference sequence). The CDR3 loop spans 14 amino acids.

V gene TRBV27 combines with J gene TRBJ2-1, with TRBD2 matching over 10 bases. V gave up 2 bases and J gave up 7 bases; unmatched junction bases: 5. Germline CDR1 and CDR2: MNHEY and SMNVEV (reference sequence). This CDR3 has 15 amino acids. Written as DNA, the CDR3 is TGTGCCAGCAGTTTACCAGCGGGGGGGGAAAATGAGCAGTTCTTC. This encodes CASSLPAGGENEQFF.

The chain uses TRBV7-9 and TRBJ2-3; TRBD1 might be the D (6 bases). The V end was cut by 8 bases, the J end by 6 bases, with 24 bases between. Per germline, CDR1 SEHNR and CDR2 FQNEAQ (reference sequence). The CDR3 has 16 amino acids. The CDR3 DNA reads as TGTGCCAGCTTCCCCAACAGGGAGAGTGGTGAGGATACGCAGTATTTT. Encoded protein: CASFPNRESGEDTQYF.